The present entry profiles one T cell receptor (beta chain) with its context. This clone was detected only once. The target of this receptor is not known. Base qualities are not provided; no much larger clone lies one nucleotide away. Using the deep immunoSEQ assay, multiplex PCR amplified TCR CDR3 regions from genomic DNA. Genomic DNA extracted from each cell subset was distributed evenly over all wells of several immunoSEQ 96-well plates, and each plate served as one replicate. For sorted subsets, about 200 ng genomic DNA, equal to 30,000 or so T cell genomes, was loaded into each replicate PCR. Purified libraries were quantified with a Qubit 3.0 fluorometer, sized on a Bioanalyzer 2100, and re-quantified with the KAPA Library Quantification kit. Each immunoSEQ 96-well plate was sequenced on its own single-read 150-cycle Illumina NextSeq 550 flow cell. The original methods were these. Because the immunoSEQ output held only junctional sequences and lacked quality scores, the filtering could not match the filtering applied to full-length reads. To assign V/J genes and CDR3, sequences were annotated against IMGT germline references using PyIR, a Python wrapper for IgBLAST v1.9. Reads were filtered out if the reads had weak V/J assignments (E-value above 1e-6), no CDR3, stop codons, out-of-frame junctions, or ambiguous translated residues. V3J clonotypes were defined as sequences sharing the same inferred V gene, J gene, and CDR3 amino acid sequence. To compute the percentage overlap between repertoires, the number of shared unique clonotypes was divided by the size of the smaller repertoire. RTK rarefaction, the Chao1 estimator, and Recon v2.1 estimates of unobserved clonotypes were used to assess repertoire richness. Generation probabilities for all TCRbeta clonotypes obtained by the gDNA method from a few donors were computed using OLGA. TCRdb re-hosts the immuneACCESS table, in-frame sequences only. Its copies lack some clones; in the studies checked, an unresolved V gene accounts for under half of them, and the cause for the rest is not known. The V and J calls and clone size come from that table; D and trimming were worked out from the DNA. For this sample the table gives roughly 2,500,000 clones, of which 90% to 95% were detected only once. The ten most abundant clones make up around 0.37% of the sample.

The sample belongs to a study of shared clonotypes between healthy human individuals (dated by TCRdb to the early 2020s). In the study overall: A couple of women and three men aged 18 to 49 years were included in the cohort. For each donor, CD4 naive and CD4 memory were each run on three plates, CD8 naive on two plates, and CD8 memory on one plate. To estimate repertoire size and how much clonotype sharing occurs between individuals, the study deeply sequenced the blood TCR repertoires of several healthy adults. To increase sequencing depth and limit assay-specific biases, TCR repertoire library preparation and sequencing were carried out by different laboratories using diverse techniques. Each donor's leukapheresis produced roughly between about 0.8 and 10 billion PBMCs.

Donors were healthy HIV-negative adults with no recently reported acute infections or vaccinations. Every donor was a Caucasian adult residing in Nashville, Tennessee, USA. CD4+ T cells were enriched by magnetic negative selection; naive cells were then positively selected on CD45RA, and the negative fraction formed the memory subset. Blood was collected by leukapheresis, and PBMCs were isolated by Ficoll-Histopaque density gradient centrifugation and then cryopreserved in liquid nitrogen vapor phase. Analytical flow cytometry was used to check the purity and quantity of every magnetically sorted T cell population. Genomic DNA was isolated from each sorted fraction and quantified by UV absorbance on a Nanodrop 2000c. Relative to germline, V is 0 bases shorter and J is 4 bases shorter, with 6 bases between their ends. From the germline V gene (reference sequence), CDR1 is SEHNR and CDR2 is FQNEAQ. Inclusive of the bounding cysteine and phenylalanine, the CDR3 is 13 residues long. The CDR3 DNA has 39 bases and is translated from base 1.

The full study reports these points: Clonotypes shared by all four sorted-subset donors showed higher generation probabilities than non-shared clonotypes. Sampling was restricted to blood, and TCR repertoires in tissue are likely to differ from TCR repertoires in blood. Naive subsets generally had larger estimated clonotype richness than memory subsets. The genetic and exposure-history diversity represented was limited by the small number of donors. Pairwise subsampling led to the expectation that sequencing depth would affect the degree of clonotype sharing among donors. Sharing across several donors was observed for approximately 5% of naive CD4, around 3.5% of naive CD8, 2% to 2.5% of memory CD4, and roughly 0.43% of memory CD8 clonotypes. Rarefaction of sorted-subset datasets indicated incomplete sequencing despite the large sequencing depth.

The V gene is TRBV7-9 and the J gene is TRBJ1-1, with the D segment identity uncertain. Source material: naive CD4+ T cells from PBMCs. Sample cell subset or site, as interpreted from the label and publication: CD45RA+ positively selected. This receptor was identified in a man aged 18 to 35 in good health. Some clones in this sample may be carry-over from other donors' samples. The CDR3 in this case is CASSLAWVTEAFF. The sequenced DNA: TGTGCCAGCAGCTTAGCGTGGGTCACTGAAGCTTTCTTT.